The present T cell receptor (beta chain) was sequenced within a study of T cell responses to AZD1222 COVID-19 vaccine. Study-level results: Clonal diversity may have been underestimated, and the donors were mostly white British, with more females than males. Per reports, nearly half of all spike-specific TCRs target regions that are unmutated in variants.

Second-dose recipients at about 4 or about 12 weeks were treated as one pooled group. The CDR3 is made up of 16 amino acids. Germline values: CDR1 GTSNPN, CDR2 SVGIG (reference sequence). V lost 0 bases, J lost 6 bases, and 17 bases lay in between. To note about this clone: Antigen specificity is unknown.

Generated by immunoSEQ multiplex PCR, the TCRdb table keeps only in-frame clones and is missing some. This table holds over 150,000 clones, 91% found once. Sequenced material: peripheral blood, taken 28 days after the second AZD1222 dose. The TCR comes from an adult who received the AZD1222 COVID-19 vaccine. V is TRBV30 and J is TRBJ2-2; D not certain. CDR3: CAWSVRLGFRPGELFF. CDR3 sequence (DNA): TGTGCCTGGAGTGTACGGTTGGGGTTCCGGCCCGGGGAGCTGTTTTTT.